Listed below are T cell receptor beta chains from one sample, sequenced in a study of vaccination and CD4 T cells after COVID-19. These receptors' targets are unknown. One entry per CDR3 protein, called by TCRdb with MiXCR from the PCR reads. Of some 12,000 distinct CDR3 sequences in the sample, less than 70% are singletons; the top ten hold 20% to 30%. Sample: CD4+ T cells from blood, cultured in vitro, taken before SARS-CoV-2 vaccination. These receptors originate from a human donor who had recovered from COVID-19. Each CDR3 is given with its conserved first and last residue. D genes are given only for firm matches. Clone size is shown for a subset of rows, as once, few, many or a class of expanded clone.

>-|TRBJ1-2|-|TRBV6-1
TGTGCCAGCAGTGAAATCGGCGGGGGCTATGGCTACACCTTC
CASSEIGGGYGYTF
>TRBD2|TRBJ2-3|-|TRBV7-9
TGTGCCAGCAGCATAGCGGGAGGGCCGACAGATACGCAGTGTTTT
CASSIAGGPTDTQCF
>-|TRBJ2-7|few|TRBV20-1
TGCAGTGCTAGAGATATTAGCCAGGGTCGAGGGGAGCAGTACTTC
CSARDISQGRGEQYF
>TRBD2|TRBJ2-1|-|TRBV5-4
TGTGCCAGCAGCCAAGTTTCGGGGGGTACGGAGCAGTTCTTC
CASSQVSGGTEQFF
>-|TRBJ1-1|-|TRBV19
TGTGCCAGTAGTATTCGGCCAGGGGAGGGGAGCACTGAAGCTTTCTTT
CASSIRPGEGSTEAFF
>-|TRBJ2-5|-|TRBV2
TGTGCCAGCAGTCCCGGCCCCGGGGAGACCCAGTACTTC
CASSPGPGETQYF
>TRBD1|TRBJ2-3|-|TRBV10-3
TGTGCCATCAGGGACAGGGGAAACACAGATACGCAGTATTTT
CAIRDRGNTDTQYF
>-|TRBJ2-5|-|TRBV19
TGTGCCAGTAGTATAGGGAGAACAGCGCTGCTTGAGACCCAGTACTTC
CASSIGRTALLETQYF
>TRBD2|TRBJ2-1|-|TRBV19
TGTGCCAGTAGTACCTACCTCAGCGGGACGCGATTCTTC
CASSTYLSGTRFF
>TRBD2|TRBJ2-2|-|TRBV6-5
TGTGCCAGCAGTTACGTCAGAAGGCTAGCGGGAGGGCCTCTAAACCTGAACACCGGGGAGCTGTTTTTT
CASSYVRRLAGGPLNLNTGELFF
>TRBD1|TRBJ2-2|-|TRBV7-9
TGTGCCAGCAGCGATAACAGGGGTTCCGGGGAGCTGTTTTTT
CASSDNRGSGELFF
>-|TRBJ2-4|-|TRBV20-1
TGCAGTGCTAGAGATAATAGGGGAAGATCCATTCAGTACTTC
CSARDNRGRSIQYF
>-|TRBJ2-7|-|TRBV11-2
TGTGCCAGCAGCCCTAGATCGGTTTTCGAGCAGTACTTC
CASSPRSVFEQYF
>-|TRBJ2-3|-|TRBV6-5
TGTGCCAGCAGTTCAGCCGGGCCAGATACGCAGTATTTT
CASSSAGPDTQYF
>-|TRBJ1-1|-|TRBV6-5
TGTGCCAGCAGTTACTCGCTTATGAACACTGAAGCTTTCTTT
CASSYSLMNTEAFF